The present T cell receptor (beta chain) was sequenced within a study of OX40 agonist ivuxolimab in advanced cancers. Broadly, across the study: Ivuxolimab was a fully human IgG2 agonistic monoclonal antibody targeting the costimulatory receptor OX40 (CD134). The monotherapy dose-escalation portion (N ≈ 52 patients) of the phase I ivuxolimab trial is reported in the paper. Of the approximately 50 patients in dose escalation, about 20 had hepatocellular carcinoma, some 15 had melanoma, 9 had renal cell carcinoma and 9 had head and neck cancer. In the dose-escalation cohort, over 65% of patients were male, and the mean age was roughly 60 years, with a range of about 23 to 90. Peripheral TCRbeta sequencing was intended to test whether TCR sequence diversity was altered and clonal T-cell expansion was caused by ivuxolimab. Intravenous ivuxolimab was administered to patients every 2 weeks at six dose levels: 0.01, 0.1, 0.3, 1.5, 3 and 10 mg/kg. Partial responses occurred in three dose-escalation patients: two with cutaneous melanoma and one with hepatocellular carcinoma. Patients were allowed to have had prior anti-PD-1, anti-PD-L1 or anti-CTLA-4 therapy, and 30% to 40% of the dose-escalation patients had previously received checkpoint inhibitors.

General findings and caveats noted by the study authors: After ivuxolimab, expanded clones were on average more numerous among CD8+ T cells than among CD4+ T cells. Low levels of normalized T-cell clonal expansion were also shown by some nonresponding patients. Antigen specificity was not determined for the clonally expanded peripheral T cells. In the 0.1-3.0 mg/kg groups, partial responders were among the patients with the lowest normalized peripheral clonal expansion, particularly in CD8+ T cells. At doses of 0.1 to 3.0 mg/kg, clonal expansion of both CD4+ and CD8+ T cells in blood was seen between baseline and week 6.

Genomic DNA was extracted from sorted cells for sequencing of the TCRbeta CDR3 region. The immunoSEQ Assay was used to sequence the TCRbeta CDR3 regions. TCRdb's version of the immuneACCESS table is confined to in-frame rearrangements and falls short of the full clone set. An unresolved V gene accounts for under half of the shortfall where checked; the remainder is of unknown origin. This sample lists some 60,000 clones; roughly nine tenths were detected once. The ten largest clones take up under 20% of the sample. As for this clone: Its antigen has not been determined. Per-nucleotide qualities are absent, and no much larger clonotype sits a single base away.

The trial excluded patients who had a history of autoimmune disease or who were on systemic immunosuppression. Peripheral blood for TCR sequencing was drawn from every dose cohort at baseline, at cycle 4 day 1 and at cycle 7 day 1. The samples were drawn from a first-in-human, open-label, multicenter phase I dose-escalation trial of ivuxolimab. The trial enrolled adults with locally advanced or metastatic head and neck squamous cell, hepatocellular, melanoma or renal cell carcinoma. Before TCR sequencing, CD4+ T cells and CD8+ T cells from peripheral blood were sorted into separate populations. The sample consisted of CD4+ or CD8+ T cells sorted from blood, taken in a trial of the OX40 agonist ivuxolimab. The sequence was obtained from an adult with an advanced solid tumor such as melanoma, head and neck, liver or kidney cancer.

The DNA reads TGCGCCAGCAGCACTTTGGACAGGGTAAGATCTGGCTACACCTTC. Its translation reads: CASSTLDRVRSGYTF. This receptor chain uses TRBV4-1 and TRBJ1-2; a stretch of 8 junction bases matches TRBD1. Taken from cysteine to phenylalanine, the CDR3 has 15 residues. The only DNA kept is the CDR3, 45 bases in frame from the first base. The germline V gene provides CDR1 MGHRA and CDR2 YSYEKL. The germline V end is reduced by 5 bases and the J end by 7 bases; junction bases left unmatched: 12.